This paragraph covers one TCR beta chain sequence. Its target is not known. These data belong to a study of T cells in Graves' hyperthyroidism and ophthalmopathy. Overall study findings and caveats: Progression to ophthalmopathy was predicted a median of roughly 6.6 months early.

Uncontrolled infection, other autoimmune disease, pregnancy or lactation excluded patients. Diagnoses were made from clinical symptoms, serum measures (thyroxine and TRAb), thyroid ultrasound and orbital computed tomography. Fresh peripheral blood, 10 ml, yielded the PBMCs. V lost 6 bases, J lost 1 base, and 27 bases lay in between. CDR1 is SQVTM and CDR2 is ANQGSEA in the germline V gene. This CDR3 spans 18 amino acids. RNA transcripts provided the source from which TCR beta CDR3 regions were amplified. A first-round RT-PCR of the TCR CDR3 used the HTBI primer set. Each CDR3 protein is one row after TCRdb ran MiXCR on the multiplex PCR reads. This table has 300,000 to 450,000 distinct CDR3 sequences, around 25% appearing once.

The source is a man aged 45-65 years with Graves' hyperthyroidism. Sample: blood. The chain couples TRBV29-1 to TRBJ2-5; D is possibly TRBD1 or TRBD2 (5 bases each). CDR3 residues: CSVNAPTARGALQETQYF. The CDR3 DNA reads as TGCAGCGTCAATGCCCCGACTGCGAGAGGGGCCCTCCAAGAGACCCAGTACTTC.